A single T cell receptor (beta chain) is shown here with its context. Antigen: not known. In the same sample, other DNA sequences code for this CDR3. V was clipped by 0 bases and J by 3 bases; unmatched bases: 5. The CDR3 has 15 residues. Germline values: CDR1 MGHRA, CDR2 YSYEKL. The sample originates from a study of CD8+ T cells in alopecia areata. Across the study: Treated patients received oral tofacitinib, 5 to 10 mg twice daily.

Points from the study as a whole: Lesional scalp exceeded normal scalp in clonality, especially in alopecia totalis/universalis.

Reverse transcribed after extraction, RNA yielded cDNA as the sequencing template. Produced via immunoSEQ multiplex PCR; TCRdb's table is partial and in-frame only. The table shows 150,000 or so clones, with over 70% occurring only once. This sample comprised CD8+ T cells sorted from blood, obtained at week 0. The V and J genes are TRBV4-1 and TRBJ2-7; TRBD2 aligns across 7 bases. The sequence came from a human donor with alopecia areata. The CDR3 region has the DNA TGCGCCAGCAGCCAAGAGCCTAGCGGAAACTACGAGCAGTACTTC. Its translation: CASSQEPSGNYEQYF.